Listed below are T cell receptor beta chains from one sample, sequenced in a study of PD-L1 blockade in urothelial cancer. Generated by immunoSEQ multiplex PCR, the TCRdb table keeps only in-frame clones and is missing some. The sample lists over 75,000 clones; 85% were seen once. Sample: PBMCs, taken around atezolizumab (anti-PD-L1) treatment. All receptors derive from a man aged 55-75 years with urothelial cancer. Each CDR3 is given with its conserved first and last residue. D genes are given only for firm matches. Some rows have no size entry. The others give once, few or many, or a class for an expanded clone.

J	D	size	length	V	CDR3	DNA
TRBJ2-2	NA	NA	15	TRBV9	CASSVRGRDTGELFF	TGTGCCAGCAGCGTCAGGGGCCGGGACACCGGGGAGCTGTTTTTT
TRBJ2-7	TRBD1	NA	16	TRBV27	CASSSARQGASYEQYF	TGTGCCAGCAGCAGCGCGCGACAGGGGGCTTCGTACGAGCAGTACTTC
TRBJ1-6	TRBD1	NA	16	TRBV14	CASSQGQRSYNSPLHF	TGTGCCAGCAGCCAGGGACAGAGATCCTATAATTCACCCCTCCACTTT
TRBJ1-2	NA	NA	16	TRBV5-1	CASSLESAGVSYGYTF	TGCGCCAGCAGCTTGGAGTCGGCAGGGGTGAGCTATGGCTACACCTTC
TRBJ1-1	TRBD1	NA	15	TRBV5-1	CASSAGGQGNTEAFF	TGCGCCAGCAGCGCGGGTGGACAGGGAAACACTGAAGCTTTCTTT
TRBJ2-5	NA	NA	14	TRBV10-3	CAISVREGSETQYF	TGTGCCATCAGTGTCAGGGAAGGTTCGGAGACCCAGTACTTC
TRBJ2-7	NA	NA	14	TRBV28	CASSLFTGRYEQYF	TGTGCCAGCAGTTTATTCACAGGGCGGTACGAGCAGTACTTC
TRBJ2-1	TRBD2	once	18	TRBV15	CATSRDQFLGTSGPGEFF	TGTGCCACCAGCAGAGATCAATTTTTGGGGACTAGCGGGCCCGGGGAGTTCTTC
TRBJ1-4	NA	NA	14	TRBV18	CASSPTAINEKLFF	TGTGCCAGCTCACCGACAGCTATCAATGAAAAACTGTTTTTT
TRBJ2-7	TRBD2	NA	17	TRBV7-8	CASSLVGFSGRAFEQYF	TGTGCCAGCAGCTTAGTCGGGTTTAGCGGGAGGGCCTTCGAGCAGTACTTC
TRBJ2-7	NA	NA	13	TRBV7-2	CASSRLSSYEQYF	TGTGCCAGCAGTAGACTAAGCTCCTACGAGCAGTACTTC
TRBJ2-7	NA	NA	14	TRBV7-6	CASSLTGTTYEQYF	TGTGCCAGCAGCTTAACAGGGACGACCTACGAGCAGTACTTC
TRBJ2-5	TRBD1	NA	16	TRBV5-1	CASSRLGTGGRETQYF	TGCGCCAGCAGTCGACTCGGGACAGGGGGTAGGGAGACCCAGTACTTC
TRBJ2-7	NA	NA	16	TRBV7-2	CASSEDSTAGQYEQYF	TGTGCCAGCAGCGAAGACTCCACAGCGGGACAATACGAGCAGTACTTC
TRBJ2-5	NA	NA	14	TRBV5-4	CASSRGLQQETQYF	TGTGCCAGCAGCCGAGGCCTCCAACAAGAGACCCAGTACTTC
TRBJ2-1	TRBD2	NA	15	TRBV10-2	CASKPSGSAYNEQFF	TGCGCCAGCAAGCCTAGCGGGAGCGCCTACAATGAGCAGTTCTTC
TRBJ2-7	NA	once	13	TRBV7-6	CASSFDRSYEQYF	TGTGCCAGCAGCTTCGACAGGTCCTACGAGCAGTACTTC
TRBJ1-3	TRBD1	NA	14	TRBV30	CAWRQGNSGNTIYF	TGTGCCTGGAGACAGGGGAACTCTGGAAACACCATATATTTT
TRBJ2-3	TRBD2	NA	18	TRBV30	CAWLTRGRAGGVPDTQYF	TGTGCCTGGCTCACCCGAGGAAGAGCGGGAGGAGTTCCAGATACGCAGTATTTT
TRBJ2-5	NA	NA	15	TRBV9	CASSVAGQAGETQYF	TGTGCCAGCAGCGTAGCTGGACAGGCGGGGGAGACCCAGTACTTC
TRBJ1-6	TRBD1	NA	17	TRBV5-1	CASSPLSLTGADSPLHF	TGCGCCAGCAGCCCTCTCTCTCTCACAGGGGCGGATTCACCCCTCCACTTT
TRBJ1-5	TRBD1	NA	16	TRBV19	CASSPNDRGGNQPQHF	TGTGCCAGTAGTCCCAACGACAGGGGAGGGAATCAGCCCCAGCATTTT
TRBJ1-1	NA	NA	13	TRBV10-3	CATLGGSGTEAFF	TGTGCCACACTCGGGGGATCAGGCACTGAAGCTTTCTTT
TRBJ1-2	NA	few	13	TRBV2	CASSEAQRYGYTF	TGTGCCAGCAGTGAAGCCCAACGGTATGGCTACACCTTC
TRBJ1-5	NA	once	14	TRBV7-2	CASSPDSNNQPQHF	TGTGCCAGCAGCCCGGACAGCAATAATCAGCCCCAGCATTTT
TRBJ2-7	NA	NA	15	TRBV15	CATSANRGGTYEQYF	TGTGCCACCAGCGCCAACAGGGGGGGGACTTACGAGCAGTACTTC
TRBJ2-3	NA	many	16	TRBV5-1	CASSPGTRTSTDTQYF	TGCGCCAGCAGCCCTGGGACTCGAACGAGCACAGATACGCAGTATTTT
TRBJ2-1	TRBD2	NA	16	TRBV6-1	CASSEVRASGYNEQFF	TGTGCCAGCAGTGAAGTAAGGGCTAGCGGATACAATGAGCAGTTCTTC
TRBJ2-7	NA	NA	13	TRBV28	CASSPHFPYEQYF	TGTGCCAGCAGTCCCCATTTTCCATACGAGCAGTACTTC
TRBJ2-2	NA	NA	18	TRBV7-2	CASSRRGWGLGSTGELFF	TGTGCCAGCAGCCGCCGGGGCTGGGGACTGGGTAGCACCGGGGAGCTGTTTTTT
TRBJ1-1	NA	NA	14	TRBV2	CASSMPPQGAEAFF	TGTGCCAGCAGTATGCCTCCACAAGGGGCTGAAGCTTTCTTT
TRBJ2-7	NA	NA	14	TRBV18	CASSDADGAYEQYF	TGTGCCAGCTCAGATGCGGACGGGGCCTACGAGCAGTACTTC
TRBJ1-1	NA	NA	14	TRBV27	CASSGGGGGTEAFF	TGTGCCAGCAGTGGGGGCGGGGGTGGCACTGAAGCTTTCTTT
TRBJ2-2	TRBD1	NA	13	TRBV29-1	CSVVTGGSGELFF	TGCAGCGTCGTTACAGGGGGCTCCGGGGAGCTGTTTTTT
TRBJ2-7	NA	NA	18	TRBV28	CAASPSRAARFYSYEQYF	TGTGCCGCCTCCCCGTCCAGGGCCGCTCGCTTTTACTCCTACGAGCAGTACTTC
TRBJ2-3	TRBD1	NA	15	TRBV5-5	CASSLVQGAGDTQYF	TGTGCCAGCAGCTTGGTACAGGGGGCCGGAGATACGCAGTATTTT
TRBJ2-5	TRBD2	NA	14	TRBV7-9	CASSLYSGQETQYF	TGTGCCAGCAGCTTATATAGCGGGCAAGAGACCCAGTACTTC
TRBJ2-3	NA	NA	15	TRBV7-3	CASSGPDRLTDTQYF	TGTGCCAGCAGCGGCCCGGACAGACTCACAGATACGCAGTATTTT
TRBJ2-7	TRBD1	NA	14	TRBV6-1	CASRETGNSYEQYF	TGTGCCAGCAGGGAGACAGGGAACTCCTACGAGCAGTACTTC
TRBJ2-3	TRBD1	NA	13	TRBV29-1	CSARPTGGYTQYF	TGCAGCGCTCGTCCTACAGGGGGGTATACGCAGTATTTT
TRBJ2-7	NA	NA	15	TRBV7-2	CASSQQTGLTYEQYF	TGTGCCAGCAGCCAGCAGACAGGACTGACCTACGAGCAGTACTTC
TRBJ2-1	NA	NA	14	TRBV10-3	CAIRNGTKNNEQFF	TGTGCCATCAGAAACGGGACAAAAAACAATGAGCAGTTCTTC
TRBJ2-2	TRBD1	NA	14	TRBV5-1	CASSQGGVIGELFF	TGCGCCAGCAGCCAAGGGGGCGTCATCGGGGAGCTGTTTTTT
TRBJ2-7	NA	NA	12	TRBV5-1	CASADGLYEQYF	TGCGCCAGCGCGGACGGACTATACGAGCAGTACTTC
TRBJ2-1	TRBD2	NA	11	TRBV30	CAWGDLAGEFF	TGTGCCTGGGGTGATCTAGCGGGAGAGTTCTTC
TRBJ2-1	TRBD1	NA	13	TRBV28	CASWGQEDNEQFF	TGTGCCAGCTGGGGACAGGAGGATAACGAGCAGTTCTTC
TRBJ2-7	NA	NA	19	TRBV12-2	CASRLAHGGPAAGKDEQYF	TGTGCAAGTCGCTTAGCGCACGGGGGGCCCGCGGCGGGAAAGGACGAGCAGTACTTC
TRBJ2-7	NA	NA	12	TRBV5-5	CASSLGGYEQYF	TGTGCCAGCAGCTTAGGAGGCTACGAGCAGTACTTC
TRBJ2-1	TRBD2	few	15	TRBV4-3	CASSLGTSGHNEQFF	TGCGCCAGCAGCCTCGGGACTAGCGGGCACAATGAGCAGTTCTTC
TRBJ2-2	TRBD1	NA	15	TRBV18	CASSPGQGYAGELFF	TGTGCCAGCTCACCGGGACAGGGATACGCCGGGGAGCTGTTTTTT